This TCR beta chain was recorded in a study of OX40 agonist ivuxolimab in advanced cancers. Study information: With a range of roughly 20 to 90, age averaged 60 years, and approximately 83% were male. One patient with hepatocellular carcinoma and two with cutaneous melanoma, three in all, had partial responses.

The CDR3 totals 15 residues. Per the germline V gene, CDR1 is ENHRY and CDR2 is SYGVKD. The germline V and J ends were trimmed by 10 bases and 1 base, with 20 bases remaining between them. This clone appeared a single time. Its antigen is still unknown. Study-wide results and limits: Antigen specificity remained undetermined for the expanded peripheral T cells.

Clones were read by immunoSEQ multiplex PCR, and TCRdb kept only the in-frame ones, dropping some. The sample shows about 81,000 clones, around 80% of them seen only once. The chain carries TRBV10-3 and TRBJ2-7; a weak D match, TRBD2 (6 bases). The sequence came from an adult with an advanced solid tumor such as melanoma, head and neck, liver or kidney cancer. The material sequenced was CD4+ or CD8+ T cells sorted from blood, taken in a trial of the OX40 agonist ivuxolimab. Here the CDR3 reads CASGELPGGSYEQYF. The CDR3, as DNA: TGTGCCAGCGGAGAGCTCCCTGGGGGGTCCTACGAGCAGTACTTC.